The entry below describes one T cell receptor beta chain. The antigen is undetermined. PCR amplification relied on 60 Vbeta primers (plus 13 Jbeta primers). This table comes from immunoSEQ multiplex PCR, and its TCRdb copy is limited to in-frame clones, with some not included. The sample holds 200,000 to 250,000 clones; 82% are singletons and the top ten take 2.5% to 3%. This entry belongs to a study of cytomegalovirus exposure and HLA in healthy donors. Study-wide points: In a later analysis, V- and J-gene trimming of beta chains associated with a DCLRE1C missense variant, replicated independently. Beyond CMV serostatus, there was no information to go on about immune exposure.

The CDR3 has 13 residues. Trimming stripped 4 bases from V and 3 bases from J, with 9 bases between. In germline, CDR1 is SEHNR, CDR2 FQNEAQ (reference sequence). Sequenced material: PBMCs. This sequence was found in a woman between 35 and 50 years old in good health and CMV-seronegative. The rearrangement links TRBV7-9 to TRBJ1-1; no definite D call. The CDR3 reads CASSYHLDTEAFF. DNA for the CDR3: TGTGCCAGCAGCTACCACTTGGACACTGAAGCTTTCTTT.